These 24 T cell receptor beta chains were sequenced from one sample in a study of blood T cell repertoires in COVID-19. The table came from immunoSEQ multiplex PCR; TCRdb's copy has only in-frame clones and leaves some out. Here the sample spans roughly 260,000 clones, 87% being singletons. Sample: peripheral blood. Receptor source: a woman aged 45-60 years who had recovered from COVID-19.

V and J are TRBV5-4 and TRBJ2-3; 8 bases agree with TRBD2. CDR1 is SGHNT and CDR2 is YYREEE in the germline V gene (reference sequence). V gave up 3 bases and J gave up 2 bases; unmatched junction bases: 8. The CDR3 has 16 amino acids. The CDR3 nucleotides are TGTGCCAGCAGCTCGGGGGGGCGGTCACACACAGATACGCAGTATTTT. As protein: CASSSGGRSHTDTQYF.

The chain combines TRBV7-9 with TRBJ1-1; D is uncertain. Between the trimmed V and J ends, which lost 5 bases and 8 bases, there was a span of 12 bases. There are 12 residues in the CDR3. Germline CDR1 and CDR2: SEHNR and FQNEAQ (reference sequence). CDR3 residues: CASSVWAKEAFF. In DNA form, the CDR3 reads TGTGCCAGCAGCGTCTGGGCCAAGGAAGCTTTCTTT. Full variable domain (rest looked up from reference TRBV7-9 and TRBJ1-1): DTGVSQNPRHKITKRGQNVTFRCDPISEHNRLYWYRQTLGQGPEFLTYFQNEAQLEKSRLLSDRFSAERPKGSFSTLEIQRTEQGDSAMYLCASSVWAKEAFFGQGTRLTVV.

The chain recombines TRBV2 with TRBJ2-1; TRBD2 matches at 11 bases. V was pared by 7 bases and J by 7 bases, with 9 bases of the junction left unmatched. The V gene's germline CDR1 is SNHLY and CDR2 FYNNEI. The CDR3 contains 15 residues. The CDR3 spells CASKQLAGARNEQFF. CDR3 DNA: TGTGCCAGCAAGCAACTAGCGGGGGCTCGGAATGAGCAGTTCTTC.

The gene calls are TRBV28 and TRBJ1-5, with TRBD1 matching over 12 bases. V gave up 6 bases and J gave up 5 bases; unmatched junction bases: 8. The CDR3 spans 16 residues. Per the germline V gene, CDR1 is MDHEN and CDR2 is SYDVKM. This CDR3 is CASSTEGQGAYQPQHF. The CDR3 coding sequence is TGTGCCAGCAGCACAGAGGGACAGGGGGCTTATCAGCCCCAGCATTTT.

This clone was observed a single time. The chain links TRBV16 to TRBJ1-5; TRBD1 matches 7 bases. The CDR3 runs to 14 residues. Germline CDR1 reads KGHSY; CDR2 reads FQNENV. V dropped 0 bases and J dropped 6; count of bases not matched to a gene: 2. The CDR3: CASSQSTGPQPQHF. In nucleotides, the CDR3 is TGTGCCAGCAGCCAATCGACAGGGCCTCAGCCCCAGCATTTT.

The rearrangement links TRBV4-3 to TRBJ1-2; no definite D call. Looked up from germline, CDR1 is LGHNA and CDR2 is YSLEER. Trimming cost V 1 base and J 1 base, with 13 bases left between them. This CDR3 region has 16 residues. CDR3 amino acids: CASSQVPSQVNYGYTF. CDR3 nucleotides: TGCGCCAGCAGCCAAGTCCCCTCCCAGGTTAACTATGGCTACACCTTC.

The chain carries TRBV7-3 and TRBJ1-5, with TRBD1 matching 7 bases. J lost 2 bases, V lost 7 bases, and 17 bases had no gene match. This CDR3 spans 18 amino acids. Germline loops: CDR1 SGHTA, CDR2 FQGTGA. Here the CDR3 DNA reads TGTGCCAGCACCCTCCTGACAGGGCCTAGGGGGGGCAATCAGCCCCAGCATTTT. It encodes CASTLLTGPRGGNQPQHF.

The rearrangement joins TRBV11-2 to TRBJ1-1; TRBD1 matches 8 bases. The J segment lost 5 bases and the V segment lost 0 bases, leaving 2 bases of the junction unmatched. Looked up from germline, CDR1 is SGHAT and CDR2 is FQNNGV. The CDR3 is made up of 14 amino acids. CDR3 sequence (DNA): TGTGCCAGCAGCTTAGACAGGGGGCGAACTGAAGCTTTCTTT. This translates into CASSLDRGRTEAFF. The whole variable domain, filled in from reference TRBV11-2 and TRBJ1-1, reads EAGVAQSPRYKIIEKRQSVAFWCNPISGHATLYWYQQILGQGPKLLIQFQNNGVVDDSQLPKDRFSAERLKGVDSTLKIQPAKLEDSAVYLCASSLDRGRTEAFFGQGTRLTVV.

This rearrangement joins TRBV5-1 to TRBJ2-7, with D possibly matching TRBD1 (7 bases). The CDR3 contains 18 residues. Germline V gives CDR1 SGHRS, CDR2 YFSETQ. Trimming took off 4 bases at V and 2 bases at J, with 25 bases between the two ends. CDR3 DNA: TGCGCCAGCAGCCTCGGACAGGAGGGGAAATTTTCCCCCTACGAGCAGTACTTC. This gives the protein CASSLGQEGKFSPYEQYF.

The DNA of the CDR3 is TGTGCCAGCACGATCACCGCGCGTCAGCCCCAGCATTTT. It is translated as CASTITARQPQHF. V usage is TRBV28 and J usage is TRBJ1-5, with D uncertain. Germline CDR1 reads MDHEN; CDR2 reads SYDVKM. Trimming shortened V by 7 bases and J by 6 bases, and 13 bases separated the two germline ends. The length of the CDR3 is 13 residues.

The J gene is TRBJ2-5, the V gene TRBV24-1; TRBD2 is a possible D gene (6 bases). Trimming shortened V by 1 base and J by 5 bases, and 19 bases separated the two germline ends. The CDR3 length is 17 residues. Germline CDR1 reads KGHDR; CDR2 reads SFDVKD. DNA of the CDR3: TGTGCCACCAGTGATTTTCCAAGGACGGAGGGTAGCGAGACCCAGTACTTC. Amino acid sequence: CATSDFPRTEGSETQYF.

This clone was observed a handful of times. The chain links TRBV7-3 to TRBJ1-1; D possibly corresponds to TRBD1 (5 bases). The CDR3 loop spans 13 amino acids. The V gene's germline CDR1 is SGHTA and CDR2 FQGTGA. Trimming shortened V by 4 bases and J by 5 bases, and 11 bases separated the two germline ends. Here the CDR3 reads CASSYRMGTEAFF. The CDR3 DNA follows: TGTGCCAGCAGCTACAGGATGGGTACTGAAGCTTTCTTT.

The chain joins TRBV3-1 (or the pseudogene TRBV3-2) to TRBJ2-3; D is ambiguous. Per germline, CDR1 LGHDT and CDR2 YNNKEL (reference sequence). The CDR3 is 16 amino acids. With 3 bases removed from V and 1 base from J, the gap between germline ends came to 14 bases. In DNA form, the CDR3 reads TGTGCCAGCAGCCACGCTGCTAGTGGTGGCACAGATACGCAGTATTTT. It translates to CASSHAASGGTDTQYF.

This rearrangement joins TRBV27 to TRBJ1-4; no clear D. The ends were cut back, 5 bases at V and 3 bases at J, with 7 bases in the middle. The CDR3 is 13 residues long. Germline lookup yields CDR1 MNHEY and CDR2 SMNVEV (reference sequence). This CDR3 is CASSIQANEKLFF. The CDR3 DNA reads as TGTGCCAGCAGTATTCAGGCTAATGAAAAACTGTTTTTT.

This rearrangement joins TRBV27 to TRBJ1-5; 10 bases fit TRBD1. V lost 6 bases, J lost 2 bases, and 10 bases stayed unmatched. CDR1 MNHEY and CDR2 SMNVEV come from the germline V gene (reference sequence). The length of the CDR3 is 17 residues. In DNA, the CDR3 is TGTGCCAGCAGCTCCGACCGGGACAGGGGACGCAATCAGCCCCAGCATTTT. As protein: CASSSDRDRGRNQPQHF.

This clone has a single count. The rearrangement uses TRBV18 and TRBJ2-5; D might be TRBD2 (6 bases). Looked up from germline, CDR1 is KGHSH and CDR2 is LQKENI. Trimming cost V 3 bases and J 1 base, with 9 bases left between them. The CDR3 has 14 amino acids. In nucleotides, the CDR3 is TGTGCCAGCTCACCGGGACTGGTCCAAGAGACCCAGTACTTC. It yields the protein CASSPGLVQETQYF. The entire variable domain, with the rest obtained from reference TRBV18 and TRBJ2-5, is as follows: NAGVMQNPRHLVRRRGQEARLRCSPMKGHSHVYWYRQLPEEGLKFMVYLQKENIIDESGMPKERFSAEFPKEGPSILRIQQVVRGDSAAYFCASSPGLVQETQYFGPGTRLLVL.

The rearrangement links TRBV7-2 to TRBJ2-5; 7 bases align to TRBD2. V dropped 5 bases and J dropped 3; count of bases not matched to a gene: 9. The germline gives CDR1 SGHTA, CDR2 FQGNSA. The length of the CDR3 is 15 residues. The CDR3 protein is CASSPPWGGEETQYF. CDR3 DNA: TGTGCCAGCAGCCCCCCGTGGGGGGGGGAAGAGACCCAGTACTTC.

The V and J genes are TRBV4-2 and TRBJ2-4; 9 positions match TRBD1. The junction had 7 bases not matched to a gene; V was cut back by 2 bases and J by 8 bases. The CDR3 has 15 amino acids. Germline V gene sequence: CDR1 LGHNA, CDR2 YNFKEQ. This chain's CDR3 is CASSQRGQGGDIQYF. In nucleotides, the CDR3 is TGTGCCAGCAGCCAAAGGGGACAGGGTGGAGACATTCAGTACTTC.

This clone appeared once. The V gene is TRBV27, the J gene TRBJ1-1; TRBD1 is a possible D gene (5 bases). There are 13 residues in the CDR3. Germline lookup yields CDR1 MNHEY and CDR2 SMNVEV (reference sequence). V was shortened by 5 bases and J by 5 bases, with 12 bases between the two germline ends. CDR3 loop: CASSKRGLTEAFF. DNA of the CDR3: TGTGCCAGCAGTAAAAGGGGACTGACTGAAGCTTTCTTT.

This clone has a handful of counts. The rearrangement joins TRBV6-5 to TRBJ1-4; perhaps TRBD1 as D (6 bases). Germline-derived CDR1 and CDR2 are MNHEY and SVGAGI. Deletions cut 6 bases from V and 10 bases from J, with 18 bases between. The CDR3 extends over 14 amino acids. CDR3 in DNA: TGTGCCAGCAGGTTGACAGGTGGGGTTGGAAAACTGTTTTTT. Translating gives CASRLTGGVGKLFF.

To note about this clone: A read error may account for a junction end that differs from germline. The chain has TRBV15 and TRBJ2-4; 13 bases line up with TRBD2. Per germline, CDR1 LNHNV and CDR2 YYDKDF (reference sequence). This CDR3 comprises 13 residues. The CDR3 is CATSRETSGREDF. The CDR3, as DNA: TGTGCCACCAGCAGAGAAACTAGCGGGAGGGAGGACTTC.

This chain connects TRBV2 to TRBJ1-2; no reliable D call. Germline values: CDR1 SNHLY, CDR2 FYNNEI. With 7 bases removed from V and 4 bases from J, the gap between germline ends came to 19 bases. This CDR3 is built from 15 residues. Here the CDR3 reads CASTPAREVVYGYTF. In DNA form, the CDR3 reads TGTGCCAGCACCCCCGCAAGAGAGGTGGTCTATGGCTACACCTTC.

The CDR3 nucleotides are TGTGCCAGCAGTCCAGGCAGGAAGTTTTCCTACGAGCAGTACTTC. Translated, it gives CASSPGRKFSYEQYF. The gene calls are TRBV28 and TRBJ2-7; D gene uncertain. This CDR3 has 15 residues. Per germline, CDR1 MDHEN and CDR2 SYDVKM. The V end was cut by 5 bases, the J end by 1 base, with 15 bases between.

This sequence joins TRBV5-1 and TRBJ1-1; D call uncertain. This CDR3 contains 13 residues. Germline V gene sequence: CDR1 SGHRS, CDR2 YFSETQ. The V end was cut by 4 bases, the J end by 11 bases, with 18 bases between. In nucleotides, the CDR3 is TGCGCCAGCAGCCCCACCCCTGAGGCGGCGGCTTTCTTT. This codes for CASSPTPEAAAFF.